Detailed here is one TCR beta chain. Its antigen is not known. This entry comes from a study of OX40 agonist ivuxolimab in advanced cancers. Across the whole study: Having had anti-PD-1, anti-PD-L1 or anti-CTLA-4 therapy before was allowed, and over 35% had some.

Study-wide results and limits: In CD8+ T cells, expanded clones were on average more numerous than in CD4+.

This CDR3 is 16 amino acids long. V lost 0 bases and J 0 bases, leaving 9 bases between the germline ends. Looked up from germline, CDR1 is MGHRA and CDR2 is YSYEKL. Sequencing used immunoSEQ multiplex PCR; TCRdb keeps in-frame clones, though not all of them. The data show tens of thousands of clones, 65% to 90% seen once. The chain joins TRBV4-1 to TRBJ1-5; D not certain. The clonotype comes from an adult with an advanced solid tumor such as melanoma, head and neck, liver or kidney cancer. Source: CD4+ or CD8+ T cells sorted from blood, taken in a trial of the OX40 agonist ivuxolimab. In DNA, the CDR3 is TGCGCCAGCAGCCAAGATATGAGGAATAGCAATCAGCCCCAGCATTTT. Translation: CASSQDMRNSNQPQHF.